This T cell receptor (beta chain) was obtained from a study of CXCR3-negative and CXCR3-positive naive CD8 T cells. As to this clonotype: Its cognate antigen is unknown.

Study-wide results and caveats: Memory CD8+ T cell repertoires were far less diverse than both naive subsets.

The CDR3 totals 17 residues. UMI labels and 5' RACE were used to prepare the TRB cDNA libraries. TCRdb re-called the 5' RACE reads, yielding one record per CDR3 amino acid sequence without DNA. The sample's table shows approximately 52,000 distinct CDR3 sequences. The specimen sequenced was memory CD8+ T cells from blood. V and J are TRBV21-1 and TRBJ2-2; TCRdb selects TRBD1, and the lack of DNA leaves this call unchecked. TRBV21-1 is a documented pseudogene. The source is a human donor in good health. Some clones in this sample may be carry-over from other donors' samples. CDR3 region: CASSKRSGQGNTGELFF.